The sequence of this T cell receptor beta chain was determined in a study of blood T cell repertoires in COVID-19. Across the whole study: T cells, B-cell-depleted T cells, or PBMCs provided the cDNA or gDNA that served as material.

Ages ranged from about 18 to 89 years, with residence in 24 US areas. Cohorts were assigned according to the clinical history that participants reported. Assay used: immunoSEQ multiplex PCR; TCRdb lists only in-frame clones, some missing. There are roughly 420,000 clones in the sample; 88% occur only once, and more than 0.85% lies in the top ten. Trimming stripped 3 bases from V and 4 bases from J, with 10 bases between. Germline CDR1 SEHNR, CDR2 FQNEAQ (reference sequence). CDR3 size: 13 residues. This sequence joins TRBV7-9 and TRBJ2-7; tentative D call: TRBD1 (5 bases). Sequenced material: PBMCs or T cells enriched from blood (not recorded which). This clonotype was sampled from a woman aged 25 to 39 with acute COVID-19. CDR3 sequence reads: CASSFVQGYEQYF. CDR3 nucleotides: TGTGCCAGCAGCTTTGTTCAGGGTTACGAGCAGTACTTC.